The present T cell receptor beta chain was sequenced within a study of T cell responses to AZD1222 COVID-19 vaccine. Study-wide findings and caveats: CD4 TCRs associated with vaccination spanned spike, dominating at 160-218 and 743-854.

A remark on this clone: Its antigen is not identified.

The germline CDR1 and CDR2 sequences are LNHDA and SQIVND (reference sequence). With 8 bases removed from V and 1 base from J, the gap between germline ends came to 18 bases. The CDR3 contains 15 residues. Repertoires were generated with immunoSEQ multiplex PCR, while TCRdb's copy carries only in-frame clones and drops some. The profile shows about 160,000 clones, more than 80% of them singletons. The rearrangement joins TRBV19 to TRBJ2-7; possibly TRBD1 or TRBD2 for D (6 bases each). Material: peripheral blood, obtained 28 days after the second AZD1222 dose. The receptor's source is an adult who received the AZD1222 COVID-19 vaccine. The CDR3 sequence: CASGGLGQGSYEQYF. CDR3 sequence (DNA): TGTGCCAGTGGAGGGCTAGGGCAGGGGTCCTACGAGCAGTACTTC.